This T cell receptor beta chain emerged from a study of CD8 T cells in ankylosing spondylitis. Germline loops: CDR1 SNHLY, CDR2 FYNNEI. The V gene end was trimmed by 4 bases and the J gene end by 6 bases; junction bases not matched to a gene: 4. The CDR3 is 14 residues long. Researchers built TCR beta libraries using quantitative 5'-RACE with molecular barcodes. TCRdb passed the 5' RACE reads through MiXCR, listing each CDR3 protein once. Of roughly 180,000 distinct CDR3 sequences in the sample, 8.5% to 10% were seen once. The material sequenced was blood, either unsorted or a sorted T cell fraction (not recorded which). The chain has TRBV2 and TRBJ2-2; 8 nucleotides align to TRBD2. The source is a female donor with ankylosing spondylitis or in good health (not recorded which). The CDR3 bases are TGTGCCAGCAGTGCTAGCGGGCCTCCCGGGGAGCTGTTTTTT. This encodes CASSASGPPGELFF.